The 14 T cell receptor beta chains below all came from one sample that was sequenced in a study of technical replicates of blood from several donors. Generated by immunoSEQ multiplex PCR, the TCRdb table keeps only in-frame clones and is missing some. The data contain approximately 12,000 clones, over 85% of them singletons. The sample was PBMCs. The receptors derive from a human donor in good health.

The rearrangement links TRBV30 to TRBJ2-5; 10 bases fit TRBD1. CDR3 size: 14 residues. The V segment lost 5 bases and the J segment 5 bases; nucleotides outside the gene matches: 8. Germline V lookup: CDR1 GTSNPN, CDR2 SVGIG (reference sequence). DNA for the CDR3: TGTGCCTGGGGACAGACAGGGGGCTACGAGACCCAGTACTTC. Residues: CAWGQTGGYETQYF.

The chain recombines TRBV27 with TRBJ2-5, with a weak D call TRBD2 (5 bases). The CDR3 runs 13 residues. Trimming removed 6 bases from V and 11 bases from J, with 19 bases in between. Germline V gene data show CDR1 as MNHEY and CDR2 as SMNVEV (reference sequence). CDR3 DNA: TGTGCCAGCAGCCCCACGAGCGCGGGTGAGCAGTACTTC. It is translated as CASSPTSAGEQYF.

The V gene is TRBV19, the J gene TRBJ2-1; TRBD2 matches 8 bases. V shed 0 bases, J shed 2 bases, and the junction held 3 bases outside the gene matches. Per germline, CDR1 LNHDA and CDR2 SQIVND (reference sequence). The length of the CDR3 is 16 residues. CDR3 coding DNA: TGTGCCAGTAGTATAGATGCGGGGGGTACCTACAATGAGCAGTTCTTC. This encodes CASSIDAGGTYNEQFF. The complete variable domain, with remaining parts taken from reference TRBV19 and TRBJ2-1, reads DGGITQSPKYLFRKEGQNVTLSCEQNLNHDAMYWYRQDPGQGLRLIYYSQIVNDFQKGDIAEGYSVSREKKESFPLTVTSAQKNPTAFYLCASSIDAGGTYNEQFFGPGTRLTVL.

The V gene is TRBV5-1, the J gene TRBJ2-4, with 7 nucleotides matching TRBD1. The CDR3 is made up of 17 amino acids. V shed 4 bases, J shed 9 bases, and the junction held 19 bases outside the gene matches. The germline gives CDR1 SGHRS, CDR2 YFSETQ. CDR3 sequence: CASSARTPGQGVAIQYF. CDR3 coding DNA: TGCGCCAGCAGCGCTAGGACCCCCGGGCAGGGGGTGGCCATTCAGTACTTC.

The J gene is TRBJ1-1, the V gene TRBV4-2; a weak D match, TRBD1 (6 bases). The CDR3 sequence is 15 residues long. Germline CDR1 is LGHNA and CDR2 is YNFKEQ. V was cut by 3 bases and J by 1 base, with 12 bases left in between. CDR3 protein: CASSQRGTQNTEAFF. DNA for the CDR3: TGTGCCAGCAGCCAGAGGGGGACACAGAACACTGAAGCTTTCTTT.

This chain uses TRBV11-3 with TRBJ2-2; D gene uncertain. Germline CDR1 is SGHNT and CDR2 is YENEEA. The CDR3 is made up of 15 amino acids. V was trimmed by 5 bases and J by 3 bases, leaving 13 bases between them. CDR3 nucleotide sequence: TGTGCCAGCAGCAAATACCCCGAGGACACCGGGGAGCTGTTTTTT. It specifies CASSKYPEDTGELFF. Looking up the rest from reference TRBV11-3 and TRBJ2-2 gives the full variable domain: EAGVVQSPRYKIIEKKQPVAFWCNPISGHNTLYWYLQNLGQGPELLIRYENEEAVDDSQLPKDRFSAERLKGVDSTLKIQPAELGDSAVYLCASSKYPEDTGELFFGEGSRLTVL.

Worth noting for this clone: Since the CDR3 does not end with the conserved phenylalanine or tryptophan, this likely comes from a read error. The limits of the CDR3 on the DNA are not certain, so only TCRdb's listed CDR3 is given. This CDR3 reads CASSELAGKDR. The chain recombines TRBV6-1 with TRBJ1-1; TRBD1 is taken as the D call from the table, unchecked against the DNA. The CDR3 comprises 11 residues, both ends counted. Looked up from germline, CDR1 is MNHNS and CDR2 is SASEGT.

The rearrangement uses TRBV11-3 and TRBJ2-1, with a tentative D call TRBD1 (6 bases). V lost 3 bases to trimming and J lost 5 bases, with 14 bases between them. CDR3 length: 15 amino acids. The V gene's germline CDR1 is SGHNT and CDR2 YENEEA. The DNA for the CDR3 is TGTGCCAGCAGCTTTGGAACAGGGCCAAACAATGAGCAGTTCTTC. Amino acid sequence: CASSFGTGPNNEQFF.

This sequence joins TRBV5-6 and TRBJ1-4, with TRBD1 matching over 8 bases. J was trimmed by 8 bases and V by 4 bases; bases with no gene match: 10. The CDR3 runs to 15 residues. Germline loops: CDR1 SGHDT, CDR2 YYEEEE. The CDR3 is CASSKRTGMGEKLFF. For the CDR3, the DNA is TGTGCCAGCAGCAAACGGACAGGGATGGGGGAAAAACTGTTTTTT.

This clone has only one observation. The chain combines TRBV7-3 with TRBJ2-5; D is possibly TRBD1 (6 bases). The CDR3 is 14 amino acids. CDR1 SGHTA and CDR2 FQGTGA come from the germline V gene. V lost 4 bases and J lost 3, with 12 bases in between. The CDR3 is CASSSGTSKETQYF. CDR3 coding DNA: TGTGCCAGCAGCTCCGGGACAAGTAAAGAGACCCAGTACTTC. Variable domain in full (rest from reference TRBV7-3 and TRBJ2-5): GAGVSQTPSNKVTEKGKYVELRCDPISGHTALYWYRQSLGQGPEFLIYFQGTGAADDSGLPNDRFFAVRPEGSVSTLKIQRTERGDSAVYLCASSSGTSKETQYFGPGTRLLVL.

This chain uses TRBV9 with TRBJ1-1, with D possibly TRBD1 on 6 matching bases. CDR1 is SGDLS, CDR2 YYNGEE, per germline. The CDR3 length is 16 residues. V was trimmed by 0 bases and J by 6 bases, leaving 18 bases between them. The CDR3 here is CASSVAITGSVAEAFF. CDR3 coding DNA: TGTGCCAGCAGCGTAGCAATTACAGGGAGTGTGGCTGAAGCTTTCTTT.

The chain employs TRBV28 and TRBJ1-3; D uncertain. Germline V gives CDR1 MDHEN, CDR2 SYDVKM. V was cut by 4 bases and J by 4 bases, with 11 bases left in between. The CDR3 contains 14 residues. The DNA for the CDR3 is TGTGCCAGCAGTTCAACAACCTGGGGAAACACCATATATTTT. This sequence encodes CASSSTTWGNTIYF.

This clone was observed once. The chain recombines TRBV30 with TRBJ2-7, with 7 bases identical to TRBD1. The germline V gene has CDR1 GTSNPN and CDR2 SVGIG (reference sequence). The CDR3 is 13 amino acids. The V and J ends lost 7 bases and 2 bases, in that order; junction bases with no gene match: 8. The CDR3 DNA reads as TGTGCCTTTTCCCGGGACAGCCCCTACGAGCAGTACTTC. It specifies CAFSRDSPYEQYF.

The chain links TRBV28 to TRBJ1-5; 9 nucleotides line up with TRBD1. The germline V gene encodes CDR1 MDHEN and CDR2 SYDVKM. The junction had 8 bases not matched to a gene; V was cut back by 5 bases and J by 6 bases. CDR3 length: 15 residues. CDR3 loop: CASSRGTGSRQPQHF. DNA of the CDR3: TGTGCCAGCAGTAGGGGGACAGGGAGCCGTCAGCCCCAGCATTTT.